This T cell receptor (beta chain) originates from a study of regulatory T cells in long-lasting Graves disease. The V and J ends lost 5 bases and 6 bases, in that order; junction bases with no gene match: 16. CDR1 is MDHEN, CDR2 SYDVKM, per germline. The CDR3 loop spans 18 amino acids. Stated time point: newly diagnosed GD, antithyroid drugs for less than 3 months. PBMCs provided the RNA from which the TCR library was made. HTBI primers from iRepertoire and Arm-PCR of CDR3 regions yielded the TCR beta libraries. Each CDR3 protein gets one entry after TCRdb re-called the multiplex PCR reads with MiXCR. The sample records about 560,000 distinct CDR3 sequences, roughly a sixth being singletons. These same records also appear under a second study, on T cells in Graves' hyperthyroidism and ophthalmopathy.

The chain recombines TRBV28 with TRBJ2-5, with 12 positions matching TRBD2. The sequence was obtained from a man between 18 and 29 years old with Graves disease. Sequenced here: peripheral blood mononuclear cells (PBMCs), sampled at new diagnosis, from a patient treated with antithyroid drugs. CDR3 residues: CASSTGLAGSPLLKTQYF. CDR3 coding DNA: TGTGCCAGCAGTACCGGACTAGCGGGATCCCCCTTGTTGAAGACCCAGTACTTC.